This T cell receptor (beta chain) stems from a study of cytomegalovirus exposure and HLA in healthy donors. Researchers ran the PCR with 60 Vbeta and 13 Jbeta primers. Assay used: immunoSEQ multiplex PCR; TCRdb lists only in-frame clones, some missing. There are 120,000 to 150,000 clones in the sample; approximately 79% occur only once, and 8.8% lies in the top ten. This CDR3 region has 17 residues. V was clipped by 5 bases and J by 1 base; unmatched bases: 11. CDR1 is SGHTA, CDR2 FQGTGA, per germline. Donors had nominal health at sampling but likely had unrecorded immune exposures. The sample holds a few counts of this clone.

The chain has TRBV7-3 and TRBJ2-1; 7 nucleotides match TRBD2. Sequencing was done on a sample of PBMCs. The source is a woman in her forties or fifties in good health and CMV-seropositive. The CDR3 nucleotides read TGTGCCAGCAGCCCCCAAGAATGGGGGGGTTCCTACAATGAGCAGTTCTTC. This encodes CASSPQEWGGSYNEQFF. Full variable domain (remainder filled in from reference TRBV7-3 and TRBJ2-1): GAGVSQTPSNKVTEKGKYVELRCDPISGHTALYWYRQSLGQGPEFLIYFQGTGAADDSGLPNDRFFAVRPEGSVSTLKIQRTERGDSAVYLCASSPQEWGGSYNEQFFGPGTRLTVL.